These 2 T cell receptor beta chains share one sample of origin, sequenced in a study of OX40 agonist ivuxolimab in advanced cancers. Method: immunoSEQ multiplex PCR; TCRdb's copy keeps in-frame clones and lacks some. Of around 65,000 clones in the sample, roughly 89% were seen once. The specimen was CD4+ or CD8+ T cells sorted from blood, collected in a trial of the OX40 agonist ivuxolimab. These receptor sequences come from an adult with an advanced solid tumor such as melanoma, head and neck, liver or kidney cancer.

This clone has just one count. V gene TRBV11-2 combines with J gene TRBJ2-2; either TRBD1 or TRBD2 may fit D (6 bases each). V lost 6 bases and J 6 bases, leaving 8 bases between the germline ends. Germline-derived CDR1 and CDR2 are SGHAT and FQNNGV. This CDR3 region has 12 residues. The CDR3 reads CASSRGAGELFF. The CDR3 coding sequence is TGTGCCAGCAGTAGGGGGGCCGGGGAGCTGTTTTTT.

V gene TRBV19 combines with J gene TRBJ1-2; no clear D. The V and J ends lost 1 base and 3 bases respectively, with 9 bases between them. The CDR3 sequence is 14 residues long. Germline V gene data show CDR1 as LNHDA and CDR2 as SQIVND (reference sequence). Here the CDR3 reads CASSIVADYYGYTF. As DNA, the CDR3 is TGTGCCAGTAGTATAGTGGCGGACTACTATGGCTACACCTTC.